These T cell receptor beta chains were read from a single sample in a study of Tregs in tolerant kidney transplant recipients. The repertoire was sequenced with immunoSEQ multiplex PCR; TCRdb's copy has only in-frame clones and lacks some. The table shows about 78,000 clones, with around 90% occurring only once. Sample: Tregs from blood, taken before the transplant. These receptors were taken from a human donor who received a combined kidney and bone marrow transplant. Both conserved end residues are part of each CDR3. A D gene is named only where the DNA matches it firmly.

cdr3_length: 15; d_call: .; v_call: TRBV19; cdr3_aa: CASSTPSPPRATQYF
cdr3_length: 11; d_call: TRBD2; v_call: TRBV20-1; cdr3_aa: CSAERELPQFF
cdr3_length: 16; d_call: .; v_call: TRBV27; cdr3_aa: CASSFISQGHNQPQHF
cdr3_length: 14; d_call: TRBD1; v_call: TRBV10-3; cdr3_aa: CAITGTGAGNTIYF
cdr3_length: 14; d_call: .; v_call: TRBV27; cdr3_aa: CASSPTDRGNTIYF
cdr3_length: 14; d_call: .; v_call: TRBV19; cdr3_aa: CASSILGTVYGAFF
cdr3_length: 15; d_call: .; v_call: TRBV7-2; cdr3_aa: CASSLKSQGWETQYF
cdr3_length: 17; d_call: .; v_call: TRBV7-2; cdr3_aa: CASSRTGGVRPLYEQYF
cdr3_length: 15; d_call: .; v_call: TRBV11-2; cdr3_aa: CASSFDSFKSYEQYF
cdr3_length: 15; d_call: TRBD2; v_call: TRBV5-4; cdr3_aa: CASSGGTSGPHEQYF
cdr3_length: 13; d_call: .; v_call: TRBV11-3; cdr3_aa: CASSFQEGEKLFF